This TCR beta chain was identified during a study of vaccination effects on CD4 cells after COVID-19. Study findings and constraints: Convalescent patients were scarce in the study, and it lacked early post-infection timepoints. Clones arising from infection and from vaccination showed marked clonal contraction late after vaccination.

The germline V gene encodes CDR1 GTSNPN and CDR2 SVGIG (reference sequence). The CDR3 runs 14 residues. Trimming stripped 7 bases from V and 5 bases from J, with 20 bases between. As concerns this clone: Its antigen is currently unknown.

Antigen-specific CD4+ T cells were expanded (with viral peptide pools) by the ViraFEST assay ahead of sequencing. The culture ran for around ten days before CD4+ T cells were isolated. Testing of the vaccine recipients showed negative nucleocapsid antibodies and no prior SARS-CoV-2 infection. The culture medium for two million PBMC per well included approximately 10 IU/ml IL-2 and around 10 ug/ml peptides. Profiling relied on immunoSEQ multiplex PCR, and the TCRdb table lists in-frame clones only, not all of them. The data contain under 30,000 clones, around 75% of them seen just once; the ten biggest clones take up around 20%.

The rearrangement links TRBV30 to TRBJ2-5, with D perhaps matching TRBD1 (7 bases). This sample comprised CD4+ T cells from PBMCs cultured with HCoV-NL63 spike peptides, obtained before COVID-19 vaccination. The TCR was taken from a human donor who received a COVID-19 vaccine. The chain's CDR3 is CAYGGQKVTETQYF. CDR3 nucleotide sequence: TGTGCCTACGGGGGACAGAAGGTTACGGAGACCCAGTACTTC.